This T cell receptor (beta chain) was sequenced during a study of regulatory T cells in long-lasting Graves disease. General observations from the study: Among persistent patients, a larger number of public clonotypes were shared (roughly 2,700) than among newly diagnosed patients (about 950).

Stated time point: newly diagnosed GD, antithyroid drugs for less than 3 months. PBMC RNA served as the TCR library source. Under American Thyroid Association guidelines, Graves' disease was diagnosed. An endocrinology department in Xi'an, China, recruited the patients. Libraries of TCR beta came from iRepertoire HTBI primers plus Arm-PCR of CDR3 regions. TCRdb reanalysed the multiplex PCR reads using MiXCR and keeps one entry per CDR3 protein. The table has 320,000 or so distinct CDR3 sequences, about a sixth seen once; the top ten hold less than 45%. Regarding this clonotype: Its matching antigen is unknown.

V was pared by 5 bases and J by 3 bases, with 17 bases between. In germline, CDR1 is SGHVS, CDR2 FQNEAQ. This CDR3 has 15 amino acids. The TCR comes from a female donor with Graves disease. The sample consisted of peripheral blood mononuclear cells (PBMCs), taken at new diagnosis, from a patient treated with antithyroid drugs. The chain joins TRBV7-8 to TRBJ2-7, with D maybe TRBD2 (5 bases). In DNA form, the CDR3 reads TGTGCCAGCAGCCCCCACCTAGCTGCCGGCTACGAGCAGTACTTC. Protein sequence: CASSPHLAAGYEQYF. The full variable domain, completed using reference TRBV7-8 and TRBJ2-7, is GAGVSQSPRYKVAKRGQDVALRCDPISGHVSLFWYQQALGQGPEFLTYFQNEAQLDKSGLPSDRFFAERPEGSVSTLKIQRTQQEDSAVYLCASSPHLAAGYEQYFGPGTRLTVT.